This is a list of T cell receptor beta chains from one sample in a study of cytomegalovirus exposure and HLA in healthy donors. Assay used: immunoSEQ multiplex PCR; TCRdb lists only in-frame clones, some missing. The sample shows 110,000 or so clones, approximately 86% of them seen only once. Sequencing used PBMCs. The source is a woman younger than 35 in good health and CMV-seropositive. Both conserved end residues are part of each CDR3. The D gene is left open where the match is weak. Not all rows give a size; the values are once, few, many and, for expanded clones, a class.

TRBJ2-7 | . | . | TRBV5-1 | TGCGCCAGCAGCTTGAGAGGGTCGTCCTCCTACGAGCAGTACTTC | CASSLRGSSSYEQYF
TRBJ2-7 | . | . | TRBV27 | TGTGCCAGCAATCCCCTTAAGGCCAGGGTGAGCGAGCAGTACTTC | CASNPLKARVSEQYF
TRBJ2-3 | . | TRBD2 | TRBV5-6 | TGTGCCAGCAGCTGGATGGGCGGGAGGGCAGATACGCAGTATTTT | CASSWMGGRADTQYF
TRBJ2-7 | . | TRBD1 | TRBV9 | TGTGCCAGCAGCGCGGGACAGGGCAGGAACGAGCAGTACTTC | CASSAGQGRNEQYF
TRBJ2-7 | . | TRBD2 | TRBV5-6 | TGTGCCAGCAGCTCTATACCGGGACTATCACAATACGAGCAGTACTTC | CASSSIPGLSQYEQYF
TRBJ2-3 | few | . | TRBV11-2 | TGTGCCAGCAGCCGTCAGGGCGGTAGCACAGATACGCAGTATTTT | CASSRQGGSTDTQYF
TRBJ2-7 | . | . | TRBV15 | TGTGCCACCAGCAGAGATGTGGGCCCCTACGAGCAGTACTTC | CATSRDVGPYEQYF
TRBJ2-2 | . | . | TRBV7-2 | TGTGCCAGCAGTGGAGGGTGGGGCTTGAACACCGGGGAGCTGTTTTTT | CASSGGWGLNTGELFF
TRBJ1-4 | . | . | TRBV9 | TGTGCCAGCAGCACTCAGACAGGACCTAATGAAAAACTGTTTTTT | CASSTQTGPNEKLFF
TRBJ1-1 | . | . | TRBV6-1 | TGTGCCAGCAGTGAAGCCCGCCGAGGGCGGGACACTGAAGCTTTCTTT | CASSEARRGRDTEAFF
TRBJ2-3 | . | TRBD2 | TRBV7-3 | TGTGCCAGCAGCTCTTTAGCGGGAGCCGGCACAGATACGCAGTATTTT | CASSSLAGAGTDTQYF
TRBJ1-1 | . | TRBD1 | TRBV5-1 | TGCGCCAGCAGCTTTAGACAGGGTCGGAATGAAGCTTTCTTT | CASSFRQGRNEAFF
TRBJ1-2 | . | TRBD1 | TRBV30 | TGTGCCTGGAGTACCCGCGCCGGGACAGGCACCTATGGCTACACCTTC | CAWSTRAGTGTYGYTF
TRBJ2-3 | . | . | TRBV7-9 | TGTGCCAGCAGCTTAGACAGAGGCACAGATACGCAGTATTTT | CASSLDRGTDTQYF
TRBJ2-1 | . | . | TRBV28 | TGTGCCAGCAGTTTCCTTTTTCTGGAGCAGTTCTTC | CASSFLFLEQFF
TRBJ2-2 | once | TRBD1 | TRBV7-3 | TGTGCCAGCAGCTTCTGGACAGGGGGCGGATCCGGGGAGCTGTTTTTT | CASSFWTGGGSGELFF
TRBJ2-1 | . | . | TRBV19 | TGTGCCAAGGAACGACTAAGCGGAACTGAAAATGAGCAGTTCTTC | CAKERLSGTENEQFF
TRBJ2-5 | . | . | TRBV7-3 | TGTGCCAGCAGCCTAGGGGCCGAGACCCAGTACTTC | CASSLGAETQYF
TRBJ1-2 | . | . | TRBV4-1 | TGCGCCAGCAGCCAAGACGGGGTAACTAACTATGGCTACACCTTC | CASSQDGVTNYGYTF
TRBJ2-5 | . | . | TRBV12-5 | TGTGCTAGTGGTCCACCGGGACTTACAGAGACCCAGTACTTC | CASGPPGLTETQYF
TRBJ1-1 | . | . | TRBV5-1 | TGCGCCAGCAGCCTGGACAGCACTGTGAACACTGAAGCTTTCTTT | CASSLDSTVNTEAFF
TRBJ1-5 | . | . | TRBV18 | TGTGCCAGCTCACCAAGCGACGGTTGGAATCAGCCCCAGCATTTT | CASSPSDGWNQPQHF
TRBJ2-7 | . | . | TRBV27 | TGTGCCAGCAGTTCCTACTCAGGGTTCTCCCTCCACGAGCAGTACTTC | CASSSYSGFSLHEQYF